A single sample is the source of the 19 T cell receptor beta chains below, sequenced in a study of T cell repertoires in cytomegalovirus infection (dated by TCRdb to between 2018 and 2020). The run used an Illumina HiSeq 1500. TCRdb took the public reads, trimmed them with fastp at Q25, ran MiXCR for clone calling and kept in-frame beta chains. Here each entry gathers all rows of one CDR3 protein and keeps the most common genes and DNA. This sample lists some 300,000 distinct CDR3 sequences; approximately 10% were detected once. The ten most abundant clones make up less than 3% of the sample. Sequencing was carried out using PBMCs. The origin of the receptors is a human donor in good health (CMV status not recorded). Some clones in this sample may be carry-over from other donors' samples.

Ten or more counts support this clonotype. The CDR3 DNA reads TGTGCCATCCTTGACAGCGGGAACACTGAAGCTTTCTTT. Translated: CAILDSGNTEAFF. The rearrangement uses TRBV10-3 and TRBJ1-1; possible D gene TRBD1, 5 bases. The ends were cut back, 8 bases at V and 1 base at J, with 11 bases in the middle. This CDR3 contains 13 residues. CDR1 ENHRY and CDR2 SYGVKD come from the germline V gene.

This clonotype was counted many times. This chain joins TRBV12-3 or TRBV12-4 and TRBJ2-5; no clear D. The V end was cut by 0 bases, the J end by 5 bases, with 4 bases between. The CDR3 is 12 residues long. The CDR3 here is CASSLASETQYF. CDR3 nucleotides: TGTGCCAGCAGTTTAGCTTCTGAGACCCAGTACTTC.

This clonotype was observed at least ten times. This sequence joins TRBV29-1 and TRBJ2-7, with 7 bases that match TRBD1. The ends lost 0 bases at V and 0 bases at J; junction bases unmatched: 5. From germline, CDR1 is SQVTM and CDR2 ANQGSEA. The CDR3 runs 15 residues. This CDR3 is CSVEDPPGGSYEQYV. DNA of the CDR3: TGCAGCGTTGAAGATCCCCCAGGGGGCTCCTACGAGCAGTACGTC.

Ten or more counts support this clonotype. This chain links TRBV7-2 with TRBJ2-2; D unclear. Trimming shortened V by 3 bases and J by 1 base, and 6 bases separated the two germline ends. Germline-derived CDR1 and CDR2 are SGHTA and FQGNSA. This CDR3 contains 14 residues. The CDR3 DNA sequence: TGTGCCAGCAGCTTGTCGATGAACACCGGGGAGCTGTTTTTT. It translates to CASSLSMNTGELFF.

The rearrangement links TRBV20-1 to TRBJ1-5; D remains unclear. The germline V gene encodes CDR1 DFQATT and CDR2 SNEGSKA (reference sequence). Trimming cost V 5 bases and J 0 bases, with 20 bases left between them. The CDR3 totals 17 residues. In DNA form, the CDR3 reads TGCAGTGCTGTTCAGGCCGCCGGGGTTTATAGCAATCAGCCCCAGCATTTT. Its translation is CSAVQAAGVYSNQPQHF.

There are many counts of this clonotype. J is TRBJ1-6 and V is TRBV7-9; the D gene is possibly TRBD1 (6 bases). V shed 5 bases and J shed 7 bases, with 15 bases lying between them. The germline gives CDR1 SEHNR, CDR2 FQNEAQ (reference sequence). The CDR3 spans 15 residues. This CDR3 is CASSPDRLYNSPLHF. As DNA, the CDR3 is TGTGCCAGCAGCCCCGACAGGCTTTACAATTCACCCCTCCACTTT.

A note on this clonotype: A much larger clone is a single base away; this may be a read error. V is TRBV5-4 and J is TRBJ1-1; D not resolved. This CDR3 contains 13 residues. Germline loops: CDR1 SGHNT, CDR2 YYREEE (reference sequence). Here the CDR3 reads CARSLEPSTEAFF. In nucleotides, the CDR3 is TGTGCCAGAAGCTTGGAACCTTCCACTGAAGCTTTCTTT.

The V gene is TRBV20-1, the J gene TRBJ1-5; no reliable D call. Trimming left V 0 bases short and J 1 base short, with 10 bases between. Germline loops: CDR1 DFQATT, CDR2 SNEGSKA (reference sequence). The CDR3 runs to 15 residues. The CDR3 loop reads CSARDPDGSNQPQHF. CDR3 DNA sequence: TGCAGTGCTAGAGATCCCGACGGCAGCAATCAGCCCCAGCATTTT.

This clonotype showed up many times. CDR3: CSAARLAGGYNEQFF. In DNA form, the CDR3 reads TGCAGTGCTGCCCGTCTAGCGGGCGGATACAATGAGCAGTTCTTC. This rearrangement joins TRBV20-1 to TRBJ2-1; TRBD2 matches at 8 bases. From germline, CDR1 is DFQATT and CDR2 SNEGSKA (reference sequence). The CDR3 consists of 15 residues. The trim removed 5 bases at V and 4 bases at J, leaving 10 bases unmatched.

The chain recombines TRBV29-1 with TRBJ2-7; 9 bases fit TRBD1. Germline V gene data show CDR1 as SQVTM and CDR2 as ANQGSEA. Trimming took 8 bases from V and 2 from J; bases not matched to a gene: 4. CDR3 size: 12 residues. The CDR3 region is CSTWDRAYEQYF. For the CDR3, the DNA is TGCAGCACCTGGGACAGGGCCTACGAGCAGTACTTC.

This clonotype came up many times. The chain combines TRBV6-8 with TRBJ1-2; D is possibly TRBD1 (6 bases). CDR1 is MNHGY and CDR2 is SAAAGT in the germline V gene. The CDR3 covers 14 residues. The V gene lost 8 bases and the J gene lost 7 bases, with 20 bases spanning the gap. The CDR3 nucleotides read TGTGCCAGCGGAAAACAACAGGGAATTCTTGGCTACACCTTC. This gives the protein CASGKQQGILGYTF.

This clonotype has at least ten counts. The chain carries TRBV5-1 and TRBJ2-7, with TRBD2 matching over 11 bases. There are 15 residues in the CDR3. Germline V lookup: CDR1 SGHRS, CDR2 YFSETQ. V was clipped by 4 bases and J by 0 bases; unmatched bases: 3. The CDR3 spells CASSRLAGSSYEQYF. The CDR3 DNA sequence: TGCGCCAGCAGCCGACTAGCGGGGTCCTCCTACGAGCAGTACTTC. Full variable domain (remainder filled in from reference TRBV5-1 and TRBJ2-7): KAGVTQTPRYLIKTRGQQVTLSCSPISGHRSVSWYQQTPGQGLQFLFEYFSETQRNKGNFPGRFSGRQFSNSRSEMNVSTLELGDSALYLCASSRLAGSSYEQYFGPGTRLTVT.

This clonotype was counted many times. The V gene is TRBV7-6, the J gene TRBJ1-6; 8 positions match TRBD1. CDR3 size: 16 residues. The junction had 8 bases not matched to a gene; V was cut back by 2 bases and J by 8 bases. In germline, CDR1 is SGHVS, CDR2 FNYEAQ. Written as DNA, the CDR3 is TGTGCCAGCAGCTTAAGAACAGGGGGAGAGGATTCACCCCTCCACTTT. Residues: CASSLRTGGEDSPLHF.

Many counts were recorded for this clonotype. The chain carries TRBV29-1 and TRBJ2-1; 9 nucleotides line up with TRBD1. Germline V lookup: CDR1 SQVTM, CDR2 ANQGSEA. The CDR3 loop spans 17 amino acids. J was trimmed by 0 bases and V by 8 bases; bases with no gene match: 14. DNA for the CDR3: TGCAGCACCTTAGGGACAGGGTCCTTAAGCTCCTACAATGAGCAGTTCTTC. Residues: CSTLGTGSLSSYNEQFF.

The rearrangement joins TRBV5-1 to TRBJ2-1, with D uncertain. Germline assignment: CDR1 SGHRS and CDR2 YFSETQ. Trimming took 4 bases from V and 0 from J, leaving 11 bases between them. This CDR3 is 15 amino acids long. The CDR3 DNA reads TGCGCCAGCAGCGAGACCCGAAGCTCCTACAATGAGCAGTTCTTC. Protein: CASSETRSSYNEQFF.

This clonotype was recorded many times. In DNA, the CDR3 is TGCAGTGCTAGACCCCAGGGGGAAAACATTCAGTACTTC. This codes for CSARPQGENIQYF. This chain uses TRBV20-1 with TRBJ2-4; TRBD1 matches at 7 bases. The CDR3 consists of 13 residues. Germline lookup yields CDR1 DFQATT and CDR2 SNEGSKA (reference sequence). With V trimmed by 2 bases and J by 5 bases, 3 bases remained unmatched.

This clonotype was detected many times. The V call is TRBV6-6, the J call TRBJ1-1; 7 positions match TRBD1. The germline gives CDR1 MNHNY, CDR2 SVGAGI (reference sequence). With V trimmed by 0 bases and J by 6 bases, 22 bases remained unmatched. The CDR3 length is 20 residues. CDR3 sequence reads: CASSYSPLITGTEIPSEAFF. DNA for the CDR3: TGTGCCAGCAGTTACTCACCCCTAATTACCGGGACAGAGATTCCATCTGAAGCTTTCTTT.

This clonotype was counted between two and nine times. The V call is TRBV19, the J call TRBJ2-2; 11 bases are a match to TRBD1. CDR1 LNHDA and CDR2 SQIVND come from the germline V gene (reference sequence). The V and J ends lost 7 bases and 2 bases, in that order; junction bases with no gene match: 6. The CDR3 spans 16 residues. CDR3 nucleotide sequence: TGTGCCAGTACCTTTGGACAGGGGGCCAACACCGGGGAGCTGTTTTTT. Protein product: CASTFGQGANTGELFF.

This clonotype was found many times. The CDR3 DNA sequence: TGTGCCAGCAGCGAAACCGGGACAATACAGCCCCAGCATTTT. Translating it yields CASSETGTIQPQHF. The chain combines TRBV9 with TRBJ1-5, with TRBD1 as a possible D gene (6 bases). Germline CDR1 reads SGDLS; CDR2 reads YYNGEE. The length of the CDR3 is 14 residues. V was trimmed by 3 bases and J by 7 bases, leaving 14 bases between them. The whole variable domain, filled in from reference TRBV9 and TRBJ1-5, reads DSGVTQTPKHLITATGQRVTLRCSPRSGDLSVYWYQQSLDQGLQFLIQYYNGEERAKGNILERFSAQQFPDLHSELNLSSLELGDSALYFCASSETGTIQPQHFGDGTRLSIL.